This T cell receptor beta chain was retrieved from a study of shared T cell receptors in the human thymus. The repertoire was sequenced with immunoSEQ multiplex PCR; TCRdb's copy has only in-frame clones and lacks some. The sample shows 630,000 or so clones, 70% to 90% of them seen only once. These sequences were also reported in another study, on human thymus T cells. That paper states: Thymus specimens were resections from corrective heart surgery. Across thymic and blood repertoires, the usage of V and J genes appeared to be biased. Related work found strong thymic repertoire overlap between unrelated individuals.

The sequence was obtained from a boy under three years old with a congenital heart defect. The material sequenced was thymocytes.

CDR3 sequence reads: CASSFNVSYEQYF. In DNA form, the CDR3 reads TGTGCCAGCAGTTTTAATGTCTCCTACGAGCAGTACTTC. The chain has TRBV28 and TRBJ2-7, with D uncertain. With 3 bases removed from V and 0 bases from J, the gap between germline ends came to 6 bases. This CDR3 contains 13 residues. Germline loops: CDR1 MDHEN, CDR2 SYDVKM.